A selection of T cell receptor beta chains follows, all from one sample in a study of regulatory T cells in long-lasting Graves disease. MiXCR was run by TCRdb on the multiplex PCR reads, yielding one entry per CDR3 protein. The sample shows about 610,000 distinct CDR3 sequences, more than 15% of them seen only once. Another study also made use of these data, one on T cells in Graves' hyperthyroidism and ophthalmopathy.

The sequences come from peripheral blood mononuclear cells (PBMCs), collected at new diagnosis, from a patient treated with antithyroid drugs. Receptor source: a man aged 18 to 30 with Graves disease. The CDR3 runs from the conserved cysteine through the conserved F or W. A D gene is named only where the DNA matches it firmly. Clone size is shown for a subset of rows, as once, few, many or a class of expanded clone.

j_gene | abundance | v_gene | d_gene | CDR3aa | CDR3nt
TRBJ1-1 | - | TRBV5-1 | TRBD1 | CASSKQGGADTEAFF | TGCGCCAGCAGCAAACAGGGGGGGGCGGACACTGAAGCTTTCTTT
TRBJ2-3 | - | TRBV20-1 | TRBD2 | CSARVVLAGKKGTDTQYF | TGCAGTGCTAGAGTAGTACTAGCGGGAAAGAAAGGCACAGATACGCAGTATTTT
TRBJ1-2 | many | TRBV27 | - | CASSLSAGSGYTF | TGTGCCAGCAGTTTATCAGCAGGTAGCGGCTACACCTTC
TRBJ1-1 | many | TRBV3-1 | - | CASTQQPRLGGIEEAFF | TGTGCCAGCACCCAGCAGCCAAGGTTAGGGGGGATTGAGGAGGCTTTCTTT
TRBJ2-1 | many | TRBV18 | TRBD2 | CASSPPLAGISYNEQFF | TGTGCCAGCTCACCACCTCTAGCGGGGATCTCCTACAATGAGCAGTTCTTC
TRBJ2-3 | many | TRBV12-3/TRBV12-4 | TRBD2 | CASNLAGDTDTQYF | TGTGCCAGCAACTTAGCGGGAGACACAGATACGCAGTATTTT
TRBJ1-1 | - | TRBV9 | - | CASSPYPGATEAFF | TGTGCCAGCAGCCCGTACCCAGGGGCCACTGAAGCTTTCTTT
TRBJ2-1 | few | TRBV28 | TRBD2 | CASIEAGVGYNEQFF | TGTGCCAGCATTGAAGCGGGAGTAGGCTACAATGAGCAGTTCTTC
TRBJ2-1 | few | TRBV13 | TRBD2 | CASSVGLAGNNEQFF | TGTGCCAGCAGCGTTGGACTAGCGGGAAACAATGAGCAGTTCTTC
TRBJ1-6 | many | TRBV11-2 | - | CASSRSSYNSPLHF | TGTGCCAGCAGCCGGAGCTCCTATAATTCACCCCTCCACTTT
TRBJ2-2 | few | TRBV15 | - | CATSRDLGTGELFF | TGTGCCACCAGCAGAGATCTGGGGACCGGGGAGCTGTTTTTT
TRBJ1-2 | few | TRBV19 | - | CASSSTLTVTGYTF | TGTGCCAGTAGTTCCACCCTGACAGTCACTGGCTACACCTTC
TRBJ2-1 | few | TRBV29-1 | - | CSVQSVYSYNEQFF | TGCAGCGTGCAATCAGTGTACTCCTACAATGAGCAGTTCTTC
TRBJ2-5 | many | TRBV20-1 | TRBD2 | CSARKAGGGQETQYF | TGCAGTGCAAGAAAAGCGGGAGGAGGTCAAGAGACCCAGTACTTC
TRBJ2-1 | - | TRBV27 | TRBD2 | CASSVTGGWLLAGVNEQFF | TGTGCCAGCAGTGTCACAGGGGGCTGGTTACTAGCGGGAGTCAATGAGCAGTTCTTC
TRBJ2-3 | many | TRBV7-2 | - | CASSLGAAGTDTQYF | TGTGCCAGCAGCTTAGGGGCGGCGGGCACAGATACGCAGTATTTT
TRBJ2-1 | many | TRBV10-3 | TRBD2 | CAISVGLASYNEQFF | TGTGCCATCAGTGTGGGACTAGCGAGCTACAATGAGCAGTTCTTC
TRBJ1-5 | few | TRBV10-3 | - | CAISQGGGNQPQHF | TGTGCCATCTCCCAAGGGGGTGGCAATCAGCCCCAGCATTTT
TRBJ2-2 | few | TRBV19 | TRBD2 | CASSTDGGGARPNTGELFF | TGTGCCAGTAGTACCGACGGGGGGGGCGCACGTCCGAACACCGGGGAGCTGTTTTTT
TRBJ2-7 | many | TRBV12-3/TRBV12-4 | - | CASSFPGSKYEQYF | TGTGCCAGCAGTTTCCCCGGGAGTAAGTACGAGCAGTACTTC
TRBJ1-4 | - | TRBV3-1 | TRBD1 | CASSHWDRGLSTNEKLFF | TGTGCCAGCAGCCATTGGGACAGGGGGCTTTCAACTAATGAAAAACTGTTTTTT
TRBJ2-7 | - | TRBV7-9 | - | CASSLSVRPYEQYF | TGTGCCAGCAGCTTATCGGTCAGACCCTACGAGCAGTACTTC
TRBJ2-7 | many | TRBV29-1 | TRBD2 | CSVEGLAGGFRYEQYF | TGCAGCGTTGAAGGTCTAGCGGGAGGTTTCCGCTACGAGCAGTACTTC
TRBJ2-1 | - | TRBV20-1 | TRBD2 | CSARGQFGGGRNEQFF | TGCAGTGCTAGGGGGCAATTTGGGGGAGGGCGCAATGAGCAGTTCTTC
TRBJ2-1 | - | TRBV24-1 | TRBD2 | CATSEVGGPLNEQFF | TGTGCCACCAGTGAAGTGGGAGGGCCCCTCAATGAGCAGTTCTTC
TRBJ1-1 | few | TRBV12-3/TRBV12-4 | - | CASSTHRRLNTEAFF | TGTGCCAGCAGTACGCACAGGCGTTTGAACACTGAAGCTTTCTTT
TRBJ2-5 | many | TRBV2 | - | CATPDTLGGETQYF | TGTGCCACCCCGGACACCCTTGGGGGAGAGACCCAGTACTTC
TRBJ2-2 | few | TRBV9 | - | CASSVAYRSGELFF | TGTGCCAGCAGCGTAGCTTACAGGAGCGGGGAGCTGTTTTTT
TRBJ2-1 | many | TRBV7-9 | - | CASSWNGIQYNEQFF | TGTGCCAGCAGCTGGAACGGGATCCAGTACAATGAGCAGTTCTTC
TRBJ1-1 | - | TRBV5-4 | - | CASSLELGPSAFF | TGTGCCAGCAGCTTGGAGCTCGGTCCCTCAGCTTTCTTT
TRBJ2-7 | many | TRBV18 | - | CASSPPSAGNYEQYF | TGTGCCAGCTCACCACCCTCGGCGGGAAACTACGAGCAGTACTTC
TRBJ2-5 | - | TRBV14 | - | CASSQHPPTIRETQYF | TGTGCCAGCAGCCAACATCCCCCGACCATACGGGAGACCCAGTACTTC
TRBJ1-5 | - | TRBV20-1 | - | CSARGQYDQPQHF | TGCAGTGCTAGGGGGCAGTACGATCAGCCCCAGCATTTT
TRBJ2-7 | many | TRBV7-6 | - | CASSLFSVGSLTPSYEQYF | TGTGCCAGCAGCTTATTTTCCGTGGGGTCTCTAACCCCCTCCTACGAGCAGTACTTC
TRBJ2-5 | - | TRBV5-1 | - | CASDASLETQYF | TGCGCCAGCGACGCTAGTTTAGAGACCCAGTACTTC
TRBJ2-3 | few | TRBV9 | TRBD2 | CASSVTSGDTDTQYF | TGTGCCAGCAGCGTAACTAGCGGGGACACAGATACGCAGTATTTT
TRBJ1-2 | many | TRBV12-3/TRBV12-4 | TRBD1 | CASSPRSGTGSNYGYTF | TGTGCCAGCAGCCCCCGGTCCGGGACAGGGTCCAACTATGGCTACACCTTC
TRBJ1-2 | - | TRBV6-2/TRBV6-3 | TRBD1 | CASRDRGVGYTF | TGTGCCAGCAGGGACAGGGGAGTAGGCTACACCTTC
TRBJ2-1 | few | TRBV5-1 | - | CASSFISSSYNEQFF | TGCGCCAGCAGCTTTATTAGTAGCTCCTACAATGAGCAGTTCTTC
TRBJ2-5 | few | TRBV19 | TRBD1 | CASSGRQGDAQETQYF | TGTGCCAGTAGTGGGAGACAGGGGGACGCACAAGAGACCCAGTACTTC
TRBJ2-7 | many | TRBV6-1 | - | CASSLAATGVSYEQYF | TGTGCCAGCAGCCTGGCCGCGACAGGAGTCTCCTACGAGCAGTACTTC
TRBJ2-1 | - | TRBV7-3 | - | CASSLIQGRSQFF | TGTGCCAGCAGCTTAATTCAGGGGCGGTCGCAGTTCTTC
TRBJ2-7 | few | TRBV27 | TRBD2 | CASSPWFGGREDEQYF | TGTGCCAGCAGTCCCTGGTTCGGGGGGAGGGAGGACGAGCAGTACTTC
TRBJ2-7 | - | TRBV9 | TRBD1 | CASSRGTGETYEQYF | TGTGCCAGCAGCCGGGGGACAGGGGAAACCTACGAGCAGTACTTC
TRBJ2-1 | few | TRBV4-1 | TRBD2 | CASSQEADLGGRVYNEQFF | TGCGCCAGCAGCCAAGAGGCCGATTTAGGCGGGAGGGTCTACAATGAGCAGTTCTTC
TRBJ1-1 | few | TRBV18 | - | CASSPRAGRFTEAFF | TGTGCCAGCTCACCACGGGCAGGGAGGTTCACTGAAGCTTTCTTT
TRBJ1-5 | many | TRBV7-8 | - | CASSRNRTLSNQPQHF | TGTGCCAGCAGCCGGAACAGGACTTTGAGCAATCAGCCCCAGCATTTT
TRBJ2-1 | many | TRBV11-2 | - | CASSLAGHYNEQFF | TGTGCCAGCAGCTTAGCGGGACATTACAATGAGCAGTTCTTC
TRBJ1-3 | few | TRBV6-1 | - | CASSLNRDTGNTIYF | TGTGCCAGCAGCTTGAACCGGGACACCGGAAACACCATATATTTT